The rows below give T cell receptor beta chains drawn from one sample of a study of HIV-infected patients and healthy controls. Via MiXCR, TCRdb re-called the 5' RACE reads, giving one row per CDR3 protein. The data hold 15,000 to 18,000 distinct CDR3 sequences, with around 6.7% observed a single time. Sequenced sample: blood. The receptor set was obtained from an adult in good health. The CDR3 runs from the conserved cysteine through the conserved F or W. The D gene is left open where the match is weak. Clone size is not always given. Where it is, it says once, few, many or a class for expanded clones.

v_gene	abundance	j_gene	d_gene	CDR3nt	CDR3aa
TRBV25-1	NA	TRBJ2-1	TRBD2	TGTGCCAGCAGTGAATCCAAGGGACTAGCGGGAGGTTTGAATGAGCAGTTCTTC	CASSESKGLAGGLNEQFF
TRBV18	many	TRBJ1-1	NA	TGTGCCAGCTCACCGAGCCCGAACACTGAAGCTTTCTTT	CASSPSPNTEAFF
TRBV6-2/TRBV6-3	many	TRBJ2-7	NA	TGTGCCAGCAGCCTGACTGACGGAGGACAAAGGGAGCAGTACTTC	CASSLTDGGQREQYF
TRBV27	many	TRBJ2-7	NA	TGTGCCAGCAGTGCCTTGGGGGGGGCCGACGAGCAGTACTTC	CASSALGGADEQYF
TRBV7-2	many	TRBJ2-3	NA	TGTGCCAGCAGCACAACAGATACGCAGTATTTT	CASSTTDTQYF
TRBV19	many	TRBJ2-7	TRBD1	TGTGCCAGTAGCTGGGACAGCTCCTACGAGCAGTACTTC	CASSWDSSYEQYF
TRBV19	many	TRBJ2-3	NA	TGTGCCAGTAGTAGGAACCAGGGGACTACAGATACGCAGTATTTT	CASSRNQGTTDTQYF
TRBV20-1	medium-sized	TRBJ2-3	NA	TGCAGTGCCCGCCTTCTAAGGTCCGAAACAGATACGCAGTATTTT	CSARLLRSETDTQYF
TRBV6-1	few	TRBJ1-1	NA	TGTGCCAGCAGGCGGGACTCGGTGGACACTGAAGCTTTCTTT	CASRRDSVDTEAFF
TRBV6-1	many	TRBJ2-1	NA	TGTGCCAGCAGTTTCTATGAGCAGTTCTTC	CASSFYEQFF